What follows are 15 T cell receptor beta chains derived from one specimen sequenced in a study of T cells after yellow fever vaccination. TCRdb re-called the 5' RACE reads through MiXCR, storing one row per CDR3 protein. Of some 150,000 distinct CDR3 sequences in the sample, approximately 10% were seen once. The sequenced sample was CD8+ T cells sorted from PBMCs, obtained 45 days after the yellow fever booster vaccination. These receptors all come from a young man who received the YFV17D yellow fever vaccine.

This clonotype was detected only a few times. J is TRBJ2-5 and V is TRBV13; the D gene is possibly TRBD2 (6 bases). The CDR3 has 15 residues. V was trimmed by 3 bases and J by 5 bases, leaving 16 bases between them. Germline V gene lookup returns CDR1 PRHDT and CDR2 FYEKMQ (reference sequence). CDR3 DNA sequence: TGTGCCAGCAGCTTTGGTGAAAATGGGGGGGAGACCCAGTACTTC. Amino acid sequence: CASSFGENGGETQYF.

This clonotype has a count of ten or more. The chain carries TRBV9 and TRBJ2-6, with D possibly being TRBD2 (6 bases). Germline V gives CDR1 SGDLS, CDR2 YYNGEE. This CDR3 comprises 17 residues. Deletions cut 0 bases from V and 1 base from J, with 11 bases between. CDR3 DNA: TGTGCCAGCAGCGTAGTTGCGGGGCCGTCTGGGGCCAACGTCCTGACTTTC. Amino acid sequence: CASSVVAGPSGANVLTF.

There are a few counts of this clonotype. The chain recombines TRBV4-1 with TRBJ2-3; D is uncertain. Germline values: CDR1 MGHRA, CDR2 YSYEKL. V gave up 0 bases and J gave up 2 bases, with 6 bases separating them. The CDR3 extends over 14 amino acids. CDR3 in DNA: TGCGCCAGCAGCCAAGATAAGATCACAGATACGCAGTATTTT. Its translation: CASSQDKITDTQYF.

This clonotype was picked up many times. CDR3 sequence: CSASGVGGPGYTF. As DNA, the CDR3 is TGCAGTGCTAGCGGTGTAGGGGGGCCTGGCTACACCTTC. This chain uses TRBV20-1 with TRBJ1-2; a weak D match, TRBD1 (6 bases). The germline V gene encodes CDR1 DFQATT and CDR2 SNEGSKA (reference sequence). The V gene lost 3 bases and the J gene lost 7 bases, with 15 bases spanning the gap. CDR3 length equals 13 residues.

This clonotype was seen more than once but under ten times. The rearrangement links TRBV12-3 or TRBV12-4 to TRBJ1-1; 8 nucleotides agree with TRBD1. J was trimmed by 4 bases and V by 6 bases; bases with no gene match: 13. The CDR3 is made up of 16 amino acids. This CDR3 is CASSWTGRPGFTEAFF. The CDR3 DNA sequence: TGTGCCAGCAGCTGGACAGGGAGGCCTGGTTTCACTGAAGCTTTCTTT.

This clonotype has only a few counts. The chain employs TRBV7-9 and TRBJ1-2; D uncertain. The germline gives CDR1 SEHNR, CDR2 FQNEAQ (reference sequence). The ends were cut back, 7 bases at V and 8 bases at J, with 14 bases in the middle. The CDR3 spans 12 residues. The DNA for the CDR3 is TGTGCCAGCACCTCGGAGGACCACGGCTACACCTTC. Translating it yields CASTSEDHGYTF.

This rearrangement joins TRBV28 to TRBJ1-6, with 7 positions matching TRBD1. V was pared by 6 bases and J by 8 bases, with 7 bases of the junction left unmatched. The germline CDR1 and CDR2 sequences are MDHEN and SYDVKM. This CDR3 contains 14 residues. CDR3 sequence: CASSSGTEDSPLHF. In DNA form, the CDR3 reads TGTGCCAGCAGCTCCGGGACAGAGGATTCACCCCTCCACTTT.

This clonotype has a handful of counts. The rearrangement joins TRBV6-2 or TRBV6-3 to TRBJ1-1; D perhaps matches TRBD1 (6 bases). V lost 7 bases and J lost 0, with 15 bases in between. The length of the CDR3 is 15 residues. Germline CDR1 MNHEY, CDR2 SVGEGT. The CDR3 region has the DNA TGTGCCAGCACCCACAGGGCGGCAGTGAACACTGAAGCTTTCTTT. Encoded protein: CASTHRAAVNTEAFF.

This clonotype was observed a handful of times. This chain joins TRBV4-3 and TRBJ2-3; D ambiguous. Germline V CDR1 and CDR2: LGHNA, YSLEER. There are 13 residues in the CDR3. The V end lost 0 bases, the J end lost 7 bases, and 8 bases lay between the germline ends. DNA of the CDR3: TGCGCCAGCAGCCAAGATTTGGGGAATACGCAGTATTTT. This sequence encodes CASSQDLGNTQYF.

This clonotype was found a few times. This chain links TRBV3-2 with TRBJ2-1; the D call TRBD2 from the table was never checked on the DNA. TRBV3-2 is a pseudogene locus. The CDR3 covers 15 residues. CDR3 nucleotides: TGTGCCAGCAGCCAAGAATGCCAGCGGCGGCGGGAGCAGTTCTTC. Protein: CASSQECQRRREQFF.

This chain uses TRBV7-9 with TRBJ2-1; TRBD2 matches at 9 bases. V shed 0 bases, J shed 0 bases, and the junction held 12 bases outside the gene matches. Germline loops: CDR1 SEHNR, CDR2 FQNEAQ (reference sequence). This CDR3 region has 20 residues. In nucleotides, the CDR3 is TGTGCCAGCAGCTTAGCGCCTACTAGCGGGTACTCGAGCTCCTACAATGAGCAGTTCTTC. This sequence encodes CASSLAPTSGYSSSYNEQFF.

The CDR3 loop reads CASSQDWGYEQYV. The CDR3 DNA is TGTGCCAGCAGCCAAGATTGGGGGTACGAGCAGTACGTC. The chain combines TRBV4-2 with TRBJ2-7, with D perhaps given as TRBD1 or TRBD2 (5 bases each). Germline CDR1 and CDR2: LGHNA and YNFKEQ. The CDR3 is 13 amino acids. V was trimmed by 0 bases and J by 4 bases, leaving 7 bases between them.

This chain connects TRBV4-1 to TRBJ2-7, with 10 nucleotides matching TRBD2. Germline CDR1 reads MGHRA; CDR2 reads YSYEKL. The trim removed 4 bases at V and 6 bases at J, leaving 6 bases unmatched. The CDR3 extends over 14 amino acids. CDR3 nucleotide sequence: TGCGCCAGCAGCCTTGGGACTAGCGTTCGCGAGCAGTACTTC. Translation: CASSLGTSVREQYF.

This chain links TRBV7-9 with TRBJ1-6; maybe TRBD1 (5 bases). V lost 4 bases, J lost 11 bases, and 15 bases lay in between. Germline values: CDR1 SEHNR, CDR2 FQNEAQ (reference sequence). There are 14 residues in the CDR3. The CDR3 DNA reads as TGTGCCAGCAGCTCTTCTGGGGCCCGTACACCCCTCCACTTT. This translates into CASSSSGARTPLHF.

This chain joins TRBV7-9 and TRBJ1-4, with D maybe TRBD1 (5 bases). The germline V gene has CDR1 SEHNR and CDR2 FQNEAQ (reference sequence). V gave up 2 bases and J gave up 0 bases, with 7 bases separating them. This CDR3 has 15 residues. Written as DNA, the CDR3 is TGTGCCAGCAGCTTATTGGGGGCAACTAATGAAAAACTGTTTTTT. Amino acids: CASSLLGATNEKLFF. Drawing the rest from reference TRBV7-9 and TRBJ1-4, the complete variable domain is DTGVSQNPRHKITKRGQNVTFRCDPISEHNRLYWYRQTLGQGPEFLTYFQNEAQLEKSRLLSDRFSAERPKGSFSTLEIQRTEQGDSAMYLCASSLLGATNEKLFFGSGTQLSVL.